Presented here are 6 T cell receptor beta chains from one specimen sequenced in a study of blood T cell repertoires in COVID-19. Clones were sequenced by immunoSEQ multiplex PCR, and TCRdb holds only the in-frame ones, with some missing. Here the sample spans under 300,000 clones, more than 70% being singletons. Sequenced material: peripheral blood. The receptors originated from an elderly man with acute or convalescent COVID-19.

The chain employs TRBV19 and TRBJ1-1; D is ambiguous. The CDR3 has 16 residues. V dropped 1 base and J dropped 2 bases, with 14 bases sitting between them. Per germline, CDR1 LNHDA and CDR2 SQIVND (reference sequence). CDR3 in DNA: TGTGCCAGTAGTATAGTAGGTTCGACACCCAACACTGAAGCTTTCTTT. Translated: CASSIVGSTPNTEAFF.

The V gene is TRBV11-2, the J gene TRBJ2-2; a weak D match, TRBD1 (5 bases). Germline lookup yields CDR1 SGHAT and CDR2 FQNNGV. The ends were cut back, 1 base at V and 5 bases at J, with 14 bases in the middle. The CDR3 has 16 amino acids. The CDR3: CASSLGTRRGTGELFF. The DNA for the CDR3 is TGTGCCAGCAGCTTAGGGACACGAAGGGGTACCGGGGAGCTGTTTTTT. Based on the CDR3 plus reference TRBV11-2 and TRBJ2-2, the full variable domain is EAGVAQSPRYKIIEKRQSVAFWCNPISGHATLYWYQQILGQGPKLLIQFQNNGVVDDSQLPKDRFSAERLKGVDSTLKIQPAKLEDSAVYLCASSLGTRRGTGELFFGEGSRLTVL.

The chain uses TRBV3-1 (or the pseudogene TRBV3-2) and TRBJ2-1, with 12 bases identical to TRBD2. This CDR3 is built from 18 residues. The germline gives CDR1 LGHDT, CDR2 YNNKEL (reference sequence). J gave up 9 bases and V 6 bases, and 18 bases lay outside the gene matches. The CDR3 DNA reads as TGTGCCAGCAGTGTCGGGACTAGCGGGCCCCCCCGAAGGATTGAGCAGTTCTTC. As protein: CASSVGTSGPPRRIEQFF.

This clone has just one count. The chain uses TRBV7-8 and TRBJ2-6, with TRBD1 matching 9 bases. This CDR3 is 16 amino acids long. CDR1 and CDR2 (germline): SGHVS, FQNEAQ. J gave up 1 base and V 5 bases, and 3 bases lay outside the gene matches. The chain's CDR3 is CASSRDRVSGANVLTF. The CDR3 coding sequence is TGTGCCAGCAGCCGGGACAGGGTGTCTGGGGCCAACGTCCTGACTTTC.

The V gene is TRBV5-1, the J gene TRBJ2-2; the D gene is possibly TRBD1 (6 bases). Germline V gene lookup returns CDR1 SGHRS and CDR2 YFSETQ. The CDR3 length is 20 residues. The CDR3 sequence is CARFLTQGFPPRCDTGELFF. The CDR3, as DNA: TGCGCACGATTCCTGACGCAGGGGTTTCCACCACGATGTGACACCGGGGAGCTGTTTTTT.

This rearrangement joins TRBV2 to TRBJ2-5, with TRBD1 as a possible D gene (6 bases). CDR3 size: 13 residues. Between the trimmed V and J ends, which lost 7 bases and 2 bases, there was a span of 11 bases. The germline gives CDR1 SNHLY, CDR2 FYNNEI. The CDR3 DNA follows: TGTGCCAGCACGGGACACCAACAAGAGACCCAGTACTTC. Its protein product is CASTGHQQETQYF.